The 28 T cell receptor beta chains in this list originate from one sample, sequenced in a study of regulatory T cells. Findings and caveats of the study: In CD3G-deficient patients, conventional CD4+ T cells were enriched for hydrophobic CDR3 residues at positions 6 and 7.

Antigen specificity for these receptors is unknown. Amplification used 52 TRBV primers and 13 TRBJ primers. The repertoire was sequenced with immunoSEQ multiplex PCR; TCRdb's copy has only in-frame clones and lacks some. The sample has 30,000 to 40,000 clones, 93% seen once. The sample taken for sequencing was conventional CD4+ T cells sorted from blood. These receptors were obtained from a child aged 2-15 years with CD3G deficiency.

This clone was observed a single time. CDR3 sequence: CASSTRLRSYNEQFF. CDR3 nucleotides: TGTGCCAGCAGCACTAGACTGCGCTCCTACAATGAGCAGTTCTTC. The gene calls are TRBV28 and TRBJ2-1; tentative D call: TRBD2 (5 bases). The V gene's germline CDR1 is MDHEN and CDR2 SYDVKM. The CDR3 is made up of 15 amino acids. V gave up 6 bases and J gave up 0 bases, with 12 bases separating them.

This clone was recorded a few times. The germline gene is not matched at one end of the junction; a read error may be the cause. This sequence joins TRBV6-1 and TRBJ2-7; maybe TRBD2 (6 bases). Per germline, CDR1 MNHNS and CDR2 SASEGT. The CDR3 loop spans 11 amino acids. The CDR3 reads CASSEDGGLLF. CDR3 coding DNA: TGTGCCAGCAGTGAAGATGGAGGACTACTCTTC.

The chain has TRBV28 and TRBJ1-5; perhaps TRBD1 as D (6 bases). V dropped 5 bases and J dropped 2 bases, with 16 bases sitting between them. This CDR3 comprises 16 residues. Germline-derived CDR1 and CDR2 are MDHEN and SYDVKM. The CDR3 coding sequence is TGTGCCAGCAGTCCCGGAGGGGGGGGCCGCAATCAGCCCCAGCATTTT. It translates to CASSPGGGGRNQPQHF.

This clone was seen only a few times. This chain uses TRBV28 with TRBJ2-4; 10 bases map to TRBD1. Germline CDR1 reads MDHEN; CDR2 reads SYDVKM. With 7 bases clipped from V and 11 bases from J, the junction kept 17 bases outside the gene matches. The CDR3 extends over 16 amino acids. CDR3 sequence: CASTPGGGQGRKVQYF. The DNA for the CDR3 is TGTGCCAGCACCCCTGGAGGGGGACAGGGGCGGAAAGTTCAGTACTTC. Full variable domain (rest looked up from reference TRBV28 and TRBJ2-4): DVKVTQSSRYLVKRTGEKVFLECVQDMDHENMFWYRQDPGLGLRLIYFSYDVKMKEKGDIPEGYSVSREKKERFSLILESASTNQTSMYLCASTPGGGQGRKVQYFGAGTRLSVL.

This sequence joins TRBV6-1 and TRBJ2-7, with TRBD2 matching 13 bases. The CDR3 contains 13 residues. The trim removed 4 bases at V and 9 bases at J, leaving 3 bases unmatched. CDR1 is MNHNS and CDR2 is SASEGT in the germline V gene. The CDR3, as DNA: TGTGCCAGCAGTGGACTAGCGGGAGGCGCGCAGTACTTC. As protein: CASSGLAGGAQYF.

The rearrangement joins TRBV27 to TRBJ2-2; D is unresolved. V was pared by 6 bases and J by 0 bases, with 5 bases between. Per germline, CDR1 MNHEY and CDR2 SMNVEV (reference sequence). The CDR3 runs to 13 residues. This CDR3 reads CASSLTNTGELFF. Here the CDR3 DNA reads TGTGCCAGCAGCTTAACGAACACCGGGGAGCTGTTTTTT.

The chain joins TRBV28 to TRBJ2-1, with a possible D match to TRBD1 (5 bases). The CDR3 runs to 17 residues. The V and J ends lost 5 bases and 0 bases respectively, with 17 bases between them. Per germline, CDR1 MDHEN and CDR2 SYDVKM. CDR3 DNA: TGTGCCAGCAGTCAAATCCTACAGGTCCGCTCCTACAATGAGCAGTTCTTC. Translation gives CASSQILQVRSYNEQFF. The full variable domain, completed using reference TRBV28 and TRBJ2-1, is DVKVTQSSRYLVKRTGEKVFLECVQDMDHENMFWYRQDPGLGLRLIYFSYDVKMKEKGDIPEGYSVSREKKERFSLILESASTNQTSMYLCASSQILQVRSYNEQFFGPGTRLTVL.

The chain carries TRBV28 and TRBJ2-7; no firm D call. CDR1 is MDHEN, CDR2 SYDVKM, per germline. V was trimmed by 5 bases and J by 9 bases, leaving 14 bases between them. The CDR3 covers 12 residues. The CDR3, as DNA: TGTGCCAGCAGTAGCCTTATGGAAGGGCAGTACTTC. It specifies CASSSLMEGQYF.

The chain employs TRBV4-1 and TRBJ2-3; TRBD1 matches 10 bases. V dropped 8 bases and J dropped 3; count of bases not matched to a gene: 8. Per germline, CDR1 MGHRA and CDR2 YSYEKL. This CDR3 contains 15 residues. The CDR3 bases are TGCGCCAGCTCACCGGGACAGGGGCCAACAGATACGCAGTATTTT. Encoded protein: CASSPGQGPTDTQYF.

The CDR3 reads CASSYSPRGPAQYF. CDR3 sequence (DNA): TGTGCCAGCAGTTACTCTCCTAGGGGACCCGCGCAGTATTTT. This chain uses TRBV6-5 with TRBJ2-3, with D perhaps matching TRBD1 or TRBD2 (5 bases each). The CDR3 covers 14 residues. Germline V lookup: CDR1 MNHEY, CDR2 SVGAGI. Deletions cut 0 bases from V and 10 bases from J, with 14 bases between.

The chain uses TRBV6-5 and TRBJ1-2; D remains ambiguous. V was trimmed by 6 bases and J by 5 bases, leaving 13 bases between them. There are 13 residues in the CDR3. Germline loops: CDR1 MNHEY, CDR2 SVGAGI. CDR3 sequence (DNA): TGTGCCAGCAGAAGTATGGGGAGATATGGCTACACCTTC. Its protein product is CASRSMGRYGYTF.

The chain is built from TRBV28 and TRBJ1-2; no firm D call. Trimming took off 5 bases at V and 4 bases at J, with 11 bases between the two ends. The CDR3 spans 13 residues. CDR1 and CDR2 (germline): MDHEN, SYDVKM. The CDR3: CASSISLSYGYTF. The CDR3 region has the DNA TGTGCCAGCAGTATAAGTCTTTCCTATGGCTACACCTTC.

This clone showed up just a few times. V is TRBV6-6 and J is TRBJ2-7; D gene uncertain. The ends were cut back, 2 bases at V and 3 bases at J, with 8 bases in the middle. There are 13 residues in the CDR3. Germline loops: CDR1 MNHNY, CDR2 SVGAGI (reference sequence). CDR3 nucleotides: TGTGCCAGCAGTTACCTACCGAGCTACGAGCAGTACTTC. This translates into CASSYLPSYEQYF.

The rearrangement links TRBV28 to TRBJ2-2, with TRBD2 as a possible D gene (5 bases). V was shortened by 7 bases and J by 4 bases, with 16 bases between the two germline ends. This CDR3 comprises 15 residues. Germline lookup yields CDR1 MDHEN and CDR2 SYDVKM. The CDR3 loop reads CASTTRSRATGELFF. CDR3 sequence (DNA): TGTGCCAGCACCACCCGGTCGAGGGCCACCGGGGAGCTGTTTTTT.

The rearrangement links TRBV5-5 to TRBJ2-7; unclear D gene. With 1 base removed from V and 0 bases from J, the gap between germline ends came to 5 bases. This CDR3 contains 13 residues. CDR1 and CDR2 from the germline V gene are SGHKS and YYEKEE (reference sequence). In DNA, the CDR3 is TGTGCCAGCAGCTTGACAGCCTCCTACGAGCAGTACTTC. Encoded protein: CASSLTASYEQYF.

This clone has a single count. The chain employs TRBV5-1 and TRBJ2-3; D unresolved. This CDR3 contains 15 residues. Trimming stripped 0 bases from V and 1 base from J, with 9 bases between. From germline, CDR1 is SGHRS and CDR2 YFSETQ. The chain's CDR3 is CASSLDGHGTDTQYF. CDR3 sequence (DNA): TGCGCCAGCAGCTTGGATGGGCACGGCACAGATACGCAGTATTTT. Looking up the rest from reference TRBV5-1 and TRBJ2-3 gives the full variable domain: KAGVTQTPRYLIKTRGQQVTLSCSPISGHRSVSWYQQTPGQGLQFLFEYFSETQRNKGNFPGRFSGRQFSNSRSEMNVSTLELGDSALYLCASSLDGHGTDTQYFGPGTRLTVL.

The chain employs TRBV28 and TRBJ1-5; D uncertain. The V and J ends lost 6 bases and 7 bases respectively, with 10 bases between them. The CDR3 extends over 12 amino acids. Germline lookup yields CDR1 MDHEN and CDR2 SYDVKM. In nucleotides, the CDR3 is TGTGCCAGCAGAGCCCTGAACCAGCCCCAGCATTTT. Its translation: CASRALNQPQHF.

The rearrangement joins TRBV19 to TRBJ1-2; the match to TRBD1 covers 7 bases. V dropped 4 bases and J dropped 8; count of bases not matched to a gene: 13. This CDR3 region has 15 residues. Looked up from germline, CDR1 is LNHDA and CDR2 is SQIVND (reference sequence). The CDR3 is CASSTGQAPAKGYTF. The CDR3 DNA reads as TGTGCCAGTAGTACCGGACAGGCCCCGGCAAAGGGCTACACCTTC.

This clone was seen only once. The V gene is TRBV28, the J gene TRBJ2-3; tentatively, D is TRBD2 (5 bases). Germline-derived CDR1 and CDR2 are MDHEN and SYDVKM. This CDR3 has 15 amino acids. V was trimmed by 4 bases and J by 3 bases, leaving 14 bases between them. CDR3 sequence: CASSSRGALTDTQYF. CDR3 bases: TGTGCCAGCAGTTCCCGGGGAGCGTTAACAGATACGCAGTATTTT.

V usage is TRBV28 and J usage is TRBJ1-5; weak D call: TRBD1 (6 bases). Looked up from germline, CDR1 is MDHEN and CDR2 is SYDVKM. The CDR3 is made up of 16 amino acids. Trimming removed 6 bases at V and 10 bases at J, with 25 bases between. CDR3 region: CASRLADSLGVRPQHF. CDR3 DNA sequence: TGTGCCAGCAGACTCGCGGACAGCCTAGGTGTGCGTCCCCAGCATTTT.

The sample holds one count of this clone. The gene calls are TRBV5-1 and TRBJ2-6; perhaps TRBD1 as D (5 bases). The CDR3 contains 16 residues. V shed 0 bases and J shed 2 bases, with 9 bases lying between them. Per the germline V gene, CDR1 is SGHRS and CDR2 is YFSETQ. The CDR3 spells CASSLGSGTGANVLTF. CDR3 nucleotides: TGCGCCAGCAGCTTGGGGTCAGGGACTGGGGCCAACGTCCTGACTTTC.

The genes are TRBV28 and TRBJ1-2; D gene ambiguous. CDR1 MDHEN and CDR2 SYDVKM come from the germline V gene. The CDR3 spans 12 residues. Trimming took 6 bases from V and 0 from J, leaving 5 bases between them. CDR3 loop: CASSDSNYGYTF. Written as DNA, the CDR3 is TGTGCCAGCAGCGATTCTAACTATGGCTACACCTTC.

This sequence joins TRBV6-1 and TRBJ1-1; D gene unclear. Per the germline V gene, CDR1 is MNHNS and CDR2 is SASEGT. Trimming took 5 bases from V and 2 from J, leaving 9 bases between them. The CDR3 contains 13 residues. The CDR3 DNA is TGTGCCAGCAGTCTGAGGGTAAACACTGAAGCTTTCTTT. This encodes CASSLRVNTEAFF.

The CDR3 DNA is TGTGCCAGTAGTATTCGGGCAGGGAGATGGACCGGGGAGCTGTTTTTT. Translation: CASSIRAGRWTGELFF. J is TRBJ2-2 and V is TRBV19; D assignment may be TRBD1 or TRBD2 (5 bases each). CDR3 size: 16 residues. V was shortened by 3 bases and J by 5 bases, with 16 bases between the two germline ends. Germline CDR1 LNHDA, CDR2 SQIVND (reference sequence).

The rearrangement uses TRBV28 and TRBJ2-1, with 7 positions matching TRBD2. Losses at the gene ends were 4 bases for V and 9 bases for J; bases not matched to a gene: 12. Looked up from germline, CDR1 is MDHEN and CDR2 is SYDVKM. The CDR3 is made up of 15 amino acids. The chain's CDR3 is CASSSLRDYLGEQFF. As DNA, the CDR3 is TGTGCCAGCAGTTCCCTCCGGGACTACCTCGGTGAGCAGTTCTTC.

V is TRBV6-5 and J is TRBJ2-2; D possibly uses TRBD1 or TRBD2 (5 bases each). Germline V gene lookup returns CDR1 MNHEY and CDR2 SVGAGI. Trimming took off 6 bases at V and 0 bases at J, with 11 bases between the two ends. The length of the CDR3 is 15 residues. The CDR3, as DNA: TGTGCCAGCAGGAGGGACGGATCGAACACCGGGGAGCTGTTTTTT. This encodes CASRRDGSNTGELFF.

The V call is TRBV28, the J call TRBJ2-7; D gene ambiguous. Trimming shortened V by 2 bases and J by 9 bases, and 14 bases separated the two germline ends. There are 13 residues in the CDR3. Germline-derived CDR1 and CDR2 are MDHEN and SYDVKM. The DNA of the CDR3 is TGTGCCAGCAGTTTACCCCCCCACAGAACGCAGTACTTC. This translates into CASSLPPHRTQYF.

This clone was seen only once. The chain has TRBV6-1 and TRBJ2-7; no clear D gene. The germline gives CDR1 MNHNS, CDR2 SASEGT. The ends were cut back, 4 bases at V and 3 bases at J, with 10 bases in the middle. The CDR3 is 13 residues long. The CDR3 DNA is TGTGCCAGCAGTGTCAGTCCGGGCTACGAGCAGTACTTC. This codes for CASSVSPGYEQYF.